Each of the 24 T cell receptor beta chains below was sequenced from the same sample in a study of blood T cell repertoires in COVID-19. The method was immunoSEQ multiplex PCR; TCRdb's version includes in-frame clones alone and lacks a portion of them. The data hold over 250,000 clones, with 85% observed a single time. Sequences were obtained from peripheral blood. The source of these receptors is a human donor in a cohort sampled during active COVID-19.

J is TRBJ2-1 and V is TRBV14; no clear D gene. The CDR3 is 13 amino acids. V was cut by 5 bases and J by 6 bases, with 11 bases left in between. The V gene's germline CDR1 is SGHDN and CDR2 FVKESK. CDR3 DNA: TGTGCCAGCAGCGAACTAAATGCCAATGAGCAGTTCTTC. Amino acid sequence: CASSELNANEQFF.

The chain combines TRBV11-2 with TRBJ1-1, with a weak D call TRBD1 (6 bases). Germline V gene sequence: CDR1 SGHAT, CDR2 FQNNGV. The V end lost 5 bases, the J end lost 1 base, and 17 bases lay between the germline ends. The CDR3 is 16 amino acids. CDR3 region: CASSVYLGGGNTEAFF. CDR3 coding DNA: TGTGCCAGCAGCGTATACCTGGGAGGGGGGAACACTGAAGCTTTCTTT.

The chain joins TRBV3-1 (or the pseudogene TRBV3-2) to TRBJ1-1; D uncertain. The ends were cut back, 0 bases at V and 1 base at J, with 9 bases in the middle. CDR3 length equals 15 residues. Germline lookup yields CDR1 LGHDT and CDR2 YNNKEL (reference sequence). The CDR3 reads CASSQDRGRNTEAFF. CDR3 DNA sequence: TGTGCCAGCAGCCAAGATCGAGGAAGGAACACTGAAGCTTTCTTT.

V gene TRBV13 combines with J gene TRBJ1-1; TRBD1 might be the D (5 bases). V was clipped by 10 bases and J by 3 bases, with 15 bases between them. CDR3 size: 13 residues. Germline CDR1 PRHDT, CDR2 FYEKMQ (reference sequence). CDR3 residues: CATGEGFHTEAFF. DNA for the CDR3: TGTGCCACGGGGGAGGGTTTTCACACTGAAGCTTTCTTT.

The chain uses TRBV6-1 and TRBJ1-4; D not resolved. CDR1 MNHNS and CDR2 SASEGT come from the germline V gene. V dropped 2 bases and J dropped 8 bases, with 15 bases sitting between them. This CDR3 comprises 15 residues. The DNA for the CDR3 is TGTGCCAGCAGTGAACCTTCCGGGGTGCGAGAAAAACTGTTTTTT. This sequence encodes CASSEPSGVREKLFF.

The chain is built from TRBV5-6 and TRBJ2-3; tentative D call: TRBD2 (6 bases). The CDR3 is 15 residues long. The V end lost 0 bases, the J end lost 3 bases, and 11 bases lay between the germline ends. Looked up from germline, CDR1 is SGHDT and CDR2 is YYEEEE. For the CDR3, the DNA is TGTGCCAGCAGCTTGGACGGGAGCCCTACAGATACGCAGTATTTT. It codes for CASSLDGSPTDTQYF.

In this sample, this clone turned up once. V is TRBV29-1 and J is TRBJ2-1; D gene unclear. This CDR3 region has 12 residues. The germline V gene has CDR1 SQVTM and CDR2 ANQGSEA. V gave up 3 bases and J gave up 6 bases, with 9 bases separating them. CDR3 bases: TGCAGCGTTGATAGGCAGGCCAATGAGCAGTTCTTC. This sequence encodes CSVDRQANEQFF.

This clone showed up just a few times. The chain employs TRBV18 and TRBJ1-4, with D tentatively TRBD1 (5 bases). From germline, CDR1 is KGHSH and CDR2 LQKENI. The CDR3 length is 17 residues. With 3 bases removed from V and 0 bases from J, the gap between germline ends came to 14 bases. In nucleotides, the CDR3 is TGTGCCAGCTCACCTTTGACAGTATCCTCAACTAATGAAAAACTGTTTTTT. Translating gives CASSPLTVSSTNEKLFF.

The chain recombines TRBV10-2 with TRBJ1-2; tentative D call: TRBD1 (6 bases). V lost 4 bases to trimming and J lost 8 bases, with 26 bases between them. The germline V gene encodes CDR1 WSHSY and CDR2 SAAADI. The CDR3 spans 17 residues. The CDR3 sequence is CASSGFREQGNVGGYTF. The DNA for the CDR3 is TGCGCCAGCAGTGGGTTCCGGGAACAGGGAAATGTAGGGGGCTACACCTTC.

The rearrangement links TRBV19 to TRBJ1-2, with a weak D call TRBD1 (6 bases). V was cut by 2 bases and J by 7 bases, with 14 bases left in between. CDR3 length: 14 amino acids. From germline, CDR1 is LNHDA and CDR2 SQIVND (reference sequence). The CDR3 region has the DNA TGTGCCAGTAGTATAACAGGGAAGTTCGGTGGCTACACCTTC. Amino acid sequence: CASSITGKFGGYTF.

In its sample, this clone was seen once. V is TRBV15 and J is TRBJ1-1; D is unclear. The V end lost 0 bases, the J end lost 3 bases, and 11 bases lay between the germline ends. The CDR3 sequence is 15 residues long. Germline loops: CDR1 LNHNV, CDR2 YYDKDF (reference sequence). The CDR3 DNA is TGTGCCACCAGCAGAGATCGTATGTCAGACACTGAAGCTTTCTTT. It yields the protein CATSRDRMSDTEAFF.

V gene TRBV20-1 combines with J gene TRBJ2-1; 12 bases agree with TRBD2. Germline V gene lookup returns CDR1 DFQATT and CDR2 SNEGSKA (reference sequence). Trimming at V came to 3 bases and at J to 12 bases, leaving 9 bases not matched to a gene. The CDR3 consists of 14 residues. CDR3 nucleotide sequence: TGCAGTGCTAGTCCGACTAGCGGGAGTTCGGGGCAGTTCTTC. It yields the protein CSASPTSGSSGQFF.

The gene calls are TRBV6-5 and TRBJ2-2, with 9 bases aligning to TRBD1. The CDR3 length is 15 residues. The germline CDR1 and CDR2 sequences are MNHEY and SVGAGI. V trimming: 4 bases; J trimming: 5 bases; junction bases outside the gene matches: 5. The CDR3 nucleotides read TGTGCCAGCAGTTCAGGACAGGGGAGAACCGGGGAGCTGTTTTTT. This encodes CASSSGQGRTGELFF.

The chain is built from TRBV7-6 and TRBJ2-7, with 7 positions matching TRBD1. The CDR3 sequence is 16 residues long. Germline V gives CDR1 SGHVS, CDR2 FNYEAQ. With 5 bases clipped from V and 4 bases from J, the junction kept 14 bases outside the gene matches. CDR3 in amino acids: CASSRETGLVSYEQYF. The CDR3 DNA reads TGTGCCAGCAGCCGAGAGACAGGGTTGGTGTCATACGAGCAGTACTTC.

V gene TRBV2 combines with J gene TRBJ2-7; unclear D gene. V lost 6 bases and J 4 bases, leaving 7 bases between the germline ends. This CDR3 has 11 amino acids. CDR1 SNHLY and CDR2 FYNNEI come from the germline V gene. The CDR3: CASRNLYEQYF. The CDR3, as DNA: TGTGCCAGCAGAAACCTATACGAGCAGTACTTC.

The chain has TRBV30 and TRBJ1-4; D ambiguous. CDR1 and CDR2 from the germline V gene are GTSNPN and SVGIG (reference sequence). CDR3 size: 12 residues. Trimming removed 7 bases at V and 8 bases at J, with 14 bases between. The CDR3 protein is CAFSGVNEKLFF. The CDR3 DNA follows: TGTGCCTTTTCAGGTGTGAACGAAAAACTGTTTTTT. Filled out from reference TRBV30 and TRBJ1-4, the complete variable domain reads SQTIHQWPATLVQPVGSPLSLECTVEGTSNPNLYWYRQAAGRGLQLLFYSVGIGQISSEVPQNLSASRPQDRQFILSSKKLLLSDSGFYLCAFSGVNEKLFFGSGTQLSVL.

This rearrangement joins TRBV19 to TRBJ2-2; the match to TRBD2 covers 7 bases. With 5 bases clipped from V and 3 bases from J, the junction kept 3 bases outside the gene matches. CDR1 is LNHDA, CDR2 SQIVND, per germline (reference sequence). CDR3 length: 14 residues. In DNA form, the CDR3 reads TGTGCCAGTAGTGCTCGGGGGGACACCGGGGAGCTGTTTTTT. Translating it yields CASSARGDTGELFF.

The rearrangement joins TRBV6-5 to TRBJ1-2; D not certain. From germline, CDR1 is MNHEY and CDR2 SVGAGI. This CDR3 has 13 amino acids. Trimming pared 6 bases from V and 2 bases from J, leaving 10 bases between. CDR3 bases: TGTGCCAGCAGAGCATCTGCGAACTATGGCTACACCTTC. Protein sequence: CASRASANYGYTF.

This chain connects TRBV12-3 or TRBV12-4 to TRBJ2-5; D remains unclear. The V end was cut by 6 bases, the J end by 6 bases, with 11 bases between. The CDR3 runs 12 residues. CDR3 region: CASSPNTQTQYF. For the CDR3, the DNA is TGTGCCAGCAGCCCCAACACCCAGACCCAGTACTTC.

The chain joins TRBV6-5 to TRBJ1-5; no clear D. Germline V lookup: CDR1 MNHEY, CDR2 SVGAGI. The germline V and J ends were trimmed by 9 bases and 5 bases, with 11 bases remaining between them. The CDR3 has 12 amino acids. For the CDR3, the DNA is TGTGCCAGTCGACTGGATTATCAGCCCCAGCATTTT. Its protein product is CASRLDYQPQHF.

This chain links TRBV2 with TRBJ2-5; 7 nucleotides align to TRBD2. Germline CDR1 reads SNHLY; CDR2 reads FYNNEI. V lost 3 bases and J lost 4; bases outside the gene matches: 11. The CDR3 length is 16 residues. In DNA form, the CDR3 reads TGTGCCAGCAGTGACGGAAAAGCGGGGAGAGGAGAGACCCAGTACTTC. Translation gives CASSDGKAGRGETQYF. Variable domain in full (rest from reference TRBV2 and TRBJ2-5): EPEVTQTPSHQVTQMGQEVILRCVPISNHLYFYWYRQILGQKVEFLVSFYNNEISEKSEIFDDQFSVERPDGSNFTLKIRSTKLEDSAMYFCASSDGKAGRGETQYFGPGTRLLVL.

The chain recombines TRBV28 with TRBJ2-7; 7 nucleotides align to TRBD1. Germline V gene lookup returns CDR1 MDHEN and CDR2 SYDVKM. The CDR3 totals 12 residues. Trimming at V came to 6 bases and at J to 6 bases, leaving 5 bases not matched to a gene. The CDR3 sequence is CASSSGQVEQYF. For the CDR3, the DNA is TGTGCCAGCAGCTCTGGACAGGTCGAGCAGTACTTC.

The rearrangement links TRBV20-1 to TRBJ2-7; D is unresolved. The germline CDR1 and CDR2 sequences are DFQATT and SNEGSKA (reference sequence). CDR3 length: 12 amino acids. The ends were cut back, 3 bases at V and 3 bases at J, with 9 bases in the middle. CDR3 nucleotides: TGCAGTGCTAGTCGCCCCAGCTACGAGCAGTACTTC. Residues: CSASRPSYEQYF.

This clone was seen a handful of times. The V call is TRBV11-1, the J call TRBJ2-1; weak D call: TRBD2 (7 bases). The CDR3 contains 14 residues. Deletions cut 0 bases from V and 6 bases from J, with 9 bases between. Germline lookup yields CDR1 SGHAT and CDR2 FQDESV (reference sequence). The DNA for the CDR3 is TGTGCCAGCAGCTTAGCGGGAGGGGGCAATGAGCAGTTCTTC. Its translation: CASSLAGGGNEQFF.